This TCR beta chain stems from a study of blood T cell repertoires in COVID-19. Germline CDR1 SGHRS, CDR2 YFSETQ. The CDR3 covers 13 residues. The V and J ends lost 4 bases and 4 bases, in that order; junction bases with no gene match: 4. Original methodology: Using reference gene primer amplification, nucleated cell counts were estimated. Profiling relied on immunoSEQ multiplex PCR, and the TCRdb table lists in-frame clones only, not all of them. That table furnishes V, J and clone size, whereas the DNA furnished D and trimming. The sample lists about 230,000 clones, over 80% seen once, with under 3% in the top ten.

This rearrangement joins TRBV5-1 to TRBJ1-2, with TRBD1 matching over 7 bases. The TCR was taken from a woman aged 70-85 years with active or convalescent COVID-19. The sample taken for sequencing was peripheral blood. The CDR3 here is CASSLGQTYGYTF. DNA of the CDR3: TGCGCCAGCAGCCTGGGACAGACCTATGGCTACACCTTC.